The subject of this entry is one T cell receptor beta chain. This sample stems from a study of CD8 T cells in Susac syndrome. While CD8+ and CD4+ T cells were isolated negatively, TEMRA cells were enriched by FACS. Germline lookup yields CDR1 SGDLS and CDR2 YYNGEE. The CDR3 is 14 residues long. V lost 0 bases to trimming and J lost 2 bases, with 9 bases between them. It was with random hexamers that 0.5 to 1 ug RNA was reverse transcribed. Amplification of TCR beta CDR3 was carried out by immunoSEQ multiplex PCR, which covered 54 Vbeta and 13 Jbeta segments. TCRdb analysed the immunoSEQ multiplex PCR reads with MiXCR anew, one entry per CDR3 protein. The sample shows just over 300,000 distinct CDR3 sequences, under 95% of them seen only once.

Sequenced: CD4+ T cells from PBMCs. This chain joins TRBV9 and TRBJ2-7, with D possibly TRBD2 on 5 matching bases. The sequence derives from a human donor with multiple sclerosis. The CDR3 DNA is TGTGCCAGCAGCGTAGTTGAGGGAGCCTACGAGCAGTACTTC. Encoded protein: CASSVVEGAYEQYF.